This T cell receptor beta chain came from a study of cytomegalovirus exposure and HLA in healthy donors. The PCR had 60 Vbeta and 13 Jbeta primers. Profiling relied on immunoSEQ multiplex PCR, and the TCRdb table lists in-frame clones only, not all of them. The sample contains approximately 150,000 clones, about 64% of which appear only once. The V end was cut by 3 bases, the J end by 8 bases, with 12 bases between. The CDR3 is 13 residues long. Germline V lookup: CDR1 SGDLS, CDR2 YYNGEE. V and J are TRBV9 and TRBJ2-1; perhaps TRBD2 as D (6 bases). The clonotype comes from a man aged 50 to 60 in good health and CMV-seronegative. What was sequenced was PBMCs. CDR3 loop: CASSARGGDEQFF. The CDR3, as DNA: TGTGCCAGCAGCGCGAGGGGAGGTGATGAGCAGTTCTTC. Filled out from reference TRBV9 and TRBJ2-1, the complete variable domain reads DSGVTQTPKHLITATGQRVTLRCSPRSGDLSVYWYQQSLDQGLQFLIQYYNGEERAKGNILERFSAQQFPDLHSELNLSSLELGDSALYFCASSARGGDEQFFGPGTRLTVL.